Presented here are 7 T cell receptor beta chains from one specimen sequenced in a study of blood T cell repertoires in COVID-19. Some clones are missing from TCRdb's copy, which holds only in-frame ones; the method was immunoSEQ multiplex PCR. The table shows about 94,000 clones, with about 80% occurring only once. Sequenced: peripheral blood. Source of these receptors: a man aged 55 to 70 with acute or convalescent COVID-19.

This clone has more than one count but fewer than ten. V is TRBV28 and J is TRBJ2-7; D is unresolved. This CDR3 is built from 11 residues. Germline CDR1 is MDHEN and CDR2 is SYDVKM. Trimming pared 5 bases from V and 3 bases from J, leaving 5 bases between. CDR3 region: CASSAYYEQYF. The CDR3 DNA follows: TGTGCCAGCAGTGCCTACTACGAGCAGTACTTC.

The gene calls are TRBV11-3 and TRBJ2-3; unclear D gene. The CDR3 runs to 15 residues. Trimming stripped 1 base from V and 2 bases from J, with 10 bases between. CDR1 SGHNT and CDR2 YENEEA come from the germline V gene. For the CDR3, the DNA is TGTGCCAGCAGCTTAGGTTTCGCGGCCACAGATACGCAGTATTTT. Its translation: CASSLGFAATDTQYF.

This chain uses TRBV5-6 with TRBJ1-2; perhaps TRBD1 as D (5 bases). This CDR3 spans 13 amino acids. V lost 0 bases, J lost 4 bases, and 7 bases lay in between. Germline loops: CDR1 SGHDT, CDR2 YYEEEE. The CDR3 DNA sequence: TGTGCCAGCAGCTTGGATACAGGCTATGGCTACACCTTC. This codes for CASSLDTGYGYTF.

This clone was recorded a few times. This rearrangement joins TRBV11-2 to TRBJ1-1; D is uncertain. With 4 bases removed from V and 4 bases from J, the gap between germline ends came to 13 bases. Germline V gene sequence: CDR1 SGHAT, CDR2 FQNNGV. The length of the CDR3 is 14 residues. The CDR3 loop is CASSSHVPSTEAFF. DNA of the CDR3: TGTGCCAGCAGCTCTCACGTCCCCAGCACTGAAGCTTTCTTT.

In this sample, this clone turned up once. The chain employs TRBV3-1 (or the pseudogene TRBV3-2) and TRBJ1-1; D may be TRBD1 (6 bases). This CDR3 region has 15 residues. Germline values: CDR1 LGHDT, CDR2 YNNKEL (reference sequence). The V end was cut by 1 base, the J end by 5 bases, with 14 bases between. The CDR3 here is CASSQVAGRGTEAFF. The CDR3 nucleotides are TGTGCCAGCAGCCAAGTGGCCGGGAGGGGGACTGAAGCTTTCTTT.

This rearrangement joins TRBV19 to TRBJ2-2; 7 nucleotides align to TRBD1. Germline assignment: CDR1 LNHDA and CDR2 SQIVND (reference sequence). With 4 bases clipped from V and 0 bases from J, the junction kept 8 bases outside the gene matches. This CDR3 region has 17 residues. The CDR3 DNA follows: TGTGCCAGTAGTACTTCGACAGGGCTACCGAACACCGGGGAGCTGTTTTTT. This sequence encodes CASSTSTGLPNTGELFF.

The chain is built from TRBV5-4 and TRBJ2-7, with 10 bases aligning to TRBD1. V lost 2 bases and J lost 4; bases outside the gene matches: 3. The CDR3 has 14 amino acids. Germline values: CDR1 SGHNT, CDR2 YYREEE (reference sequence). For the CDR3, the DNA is TGTGCCAGCAGCTTAAAGGACAGGGGGTACGAGCAGTACTTC. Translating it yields CASSLKDRGYEQYF.